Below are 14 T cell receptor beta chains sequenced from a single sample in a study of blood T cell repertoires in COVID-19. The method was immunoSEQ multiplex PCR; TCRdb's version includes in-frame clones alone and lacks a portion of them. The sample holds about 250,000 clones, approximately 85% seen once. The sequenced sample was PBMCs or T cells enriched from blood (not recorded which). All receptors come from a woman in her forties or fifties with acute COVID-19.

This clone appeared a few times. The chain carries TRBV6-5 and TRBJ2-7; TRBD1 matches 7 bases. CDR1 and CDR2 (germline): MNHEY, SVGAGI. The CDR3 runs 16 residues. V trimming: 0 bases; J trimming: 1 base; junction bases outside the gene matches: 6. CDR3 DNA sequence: TGTGCCAGCAGTTACTCGAGAACAGGGGTATCCTACGAGCAGTACTTC. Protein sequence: CASSYSRTGVSYEQYF.

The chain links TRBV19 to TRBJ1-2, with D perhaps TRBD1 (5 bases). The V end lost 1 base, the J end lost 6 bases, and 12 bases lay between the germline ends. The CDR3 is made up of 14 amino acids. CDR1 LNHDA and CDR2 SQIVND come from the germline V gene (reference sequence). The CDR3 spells CASSIGSGDNGYTF. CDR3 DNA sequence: TGTGCCAGTAGTATAGGTTCGGGGGATAATGGCTACACCTTC.

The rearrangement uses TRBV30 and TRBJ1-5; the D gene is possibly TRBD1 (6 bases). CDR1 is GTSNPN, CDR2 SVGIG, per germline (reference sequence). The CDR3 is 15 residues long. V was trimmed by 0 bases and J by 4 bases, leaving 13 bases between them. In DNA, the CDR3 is TGTGCCTGGAGTGTACCAGGGACACTGAATCAGCCCCAGCATTTT. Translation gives CAWSVPGTLNQPQHF.

The CDR3 sequence: CASSQGHRSNTEAFF. DNA of the CDR3: TGTGCCAGCAGCCAGGGACATAGATCGAACACTGAAGCTTTCTTT. V is TRBV3-1 (or the pseudogene TRBV3-2) and J is TRBJ1-1; D might be TRBD1 (6 bases). V was pared by 3 bases and J by 1 base, with 12 bases between. The CDR3 sequence is 15 residues long. Germline V gene sequence: CDR1 LGHDT, CDR2 YNNKEL (reference sequence).

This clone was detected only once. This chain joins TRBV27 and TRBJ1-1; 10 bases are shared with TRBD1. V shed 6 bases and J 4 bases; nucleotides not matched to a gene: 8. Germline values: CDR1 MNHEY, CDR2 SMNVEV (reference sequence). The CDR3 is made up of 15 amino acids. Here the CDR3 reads CASRDRDRGITEAFF. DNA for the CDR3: TGTGCCAGCAGGGACCGGGACAGGGGAATCACTGAAGCTTTCTTT.

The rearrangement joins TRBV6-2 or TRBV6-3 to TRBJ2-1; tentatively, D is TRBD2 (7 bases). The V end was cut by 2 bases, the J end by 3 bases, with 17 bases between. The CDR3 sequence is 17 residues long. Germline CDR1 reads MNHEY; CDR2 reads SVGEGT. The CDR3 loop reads CASSYPRGGGNYNEQFF. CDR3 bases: TGTGCCAGCAGTTACCCCAGAGGGGGGGGTAACTACAATGAGCAGTTCTTC.

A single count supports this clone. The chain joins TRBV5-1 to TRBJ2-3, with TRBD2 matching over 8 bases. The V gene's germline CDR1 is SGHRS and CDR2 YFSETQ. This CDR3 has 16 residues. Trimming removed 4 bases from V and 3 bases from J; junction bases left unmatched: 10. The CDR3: CASSTGGTRRTDTQYF. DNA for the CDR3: TGCGCCAGCAGCACGGGGGGGACTAGGAGGACAGATACGCAGTATTTT.

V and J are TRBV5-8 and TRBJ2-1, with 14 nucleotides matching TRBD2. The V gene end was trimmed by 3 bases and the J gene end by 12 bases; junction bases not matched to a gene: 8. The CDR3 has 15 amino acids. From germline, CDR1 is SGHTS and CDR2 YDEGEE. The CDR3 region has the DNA TGTGCCAGCAGCTCGGGACTAGCGGGGGCTCAGGGGCAGTTCTTC. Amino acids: CASSSGLAGAQGQFF.

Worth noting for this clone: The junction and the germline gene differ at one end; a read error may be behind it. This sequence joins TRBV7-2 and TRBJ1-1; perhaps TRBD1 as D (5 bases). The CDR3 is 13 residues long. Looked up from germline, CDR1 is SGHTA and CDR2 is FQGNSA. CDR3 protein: CASSIGPGGGFLF. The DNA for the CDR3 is TGTGCCAGCAGCATCGGACCTGGGGGAGGATTTCTCTTT. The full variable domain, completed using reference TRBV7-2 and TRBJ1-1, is GAGVSQSPSNKVTEKGKDVELRCDPISGHTALYWYRQSLGQGLEFLIYFQGNSAPDKSGLPSDRFSAERTGGSVSTLTIQRTQQEDSAVYLCASSIGPGGGFLFGQGTRLTVV.

The CDR3 bases are TGCGCCAGCAGCCAAGATGACAGATTTTTTACCGGGGAGCTGTTTTTT. Protein: CASSQDDRFFTGELFF. This rearrangement joins TRBV4-3 to TRBJ2-2, with D possibly matching TRBD1 (5 bases). CDR1 is LGHNA and CDR2 is YSLEER in the germline V gene. Trimming removed 0 bases from V and 5 bases from J, with 13 bases in between. CDR3 length: 16 residues.

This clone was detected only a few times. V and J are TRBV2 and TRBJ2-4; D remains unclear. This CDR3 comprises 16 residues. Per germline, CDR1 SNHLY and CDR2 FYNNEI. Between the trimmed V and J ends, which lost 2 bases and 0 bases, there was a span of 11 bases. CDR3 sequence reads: CASSEMSAVAKNIQYF. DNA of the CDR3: TGTGCCAGCAGTGAAATGAGCGCGGTAGCCAAAAACATTCAGTACTTC.

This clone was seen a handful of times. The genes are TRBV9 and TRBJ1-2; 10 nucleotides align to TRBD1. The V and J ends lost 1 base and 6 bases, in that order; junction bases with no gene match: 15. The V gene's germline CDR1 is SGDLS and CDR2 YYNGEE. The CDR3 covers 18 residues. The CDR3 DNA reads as TGTGCCAGCAGCGTACGGCCCCATGGGACAGGGGAGGGAGATGGCTACACCTTC. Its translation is CASSVRPHGTGEGDGYTF. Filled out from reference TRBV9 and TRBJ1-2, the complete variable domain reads DSGVTQTPKHLITATGQRVTLRCSPRSGDLSVYWYQQSLDQGLQFLIQYYNGEERAKGNILERFSAQQFPDLHSELNLSSLELGDSALYFCASSVRPHGTGEGDGYTFGSGTRLTVV.

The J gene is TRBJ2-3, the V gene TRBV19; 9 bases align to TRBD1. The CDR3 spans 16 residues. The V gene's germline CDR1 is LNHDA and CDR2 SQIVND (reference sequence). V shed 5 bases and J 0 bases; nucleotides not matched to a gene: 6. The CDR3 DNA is TGTGCCAGTAGTTCAAAACAGGGGGCAAGCACAGATACGCAGTATTTT. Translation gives CASSSKQGASTDTQYF. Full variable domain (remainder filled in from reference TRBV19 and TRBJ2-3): DGGITQSPKYLFRKEGQNVTLSCEQNLNHDAMYWYRQDPGQGLRLIYYSQIVNDFQKGDIAEGYSVSREKKESFPLTVTSAQKNPTAFYLCASSSKQGASTDTQYFGPGTRLTVL.

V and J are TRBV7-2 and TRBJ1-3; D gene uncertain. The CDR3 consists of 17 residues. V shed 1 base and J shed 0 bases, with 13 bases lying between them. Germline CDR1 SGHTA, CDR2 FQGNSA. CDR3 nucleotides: TGTGCCAGCAGCTTAGAAGGCAGGCAATCCTCTGGAAACACCATATATTTT. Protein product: CASSLEGRQSSGNTIYF.